The next 27 T cell receptor beta chains were all read from a single sample in a study of shared clonotypes between healthy human individuals. TCRdb's copy holds only in-frame clones and misses some; the assay was immunoSEQ multiplex PCR. The data show about 1,500,000 clones, with around 97% seen just once and approximately 1.1% held by the top ten. Sequenced material: naive CD4+ T cells sorted from blood. Regarding subset: CD45RA+ positively selected. These receptors were collected from a man aged 30 to 45 in good health.

V is TRBV25-1 and J is TRBJ2-1, with D maybe TRBD1 (5 bases). CDR3 size: 16 residues. CDR1 is MGHDK and CDR2 is SYGVNS in the germline V gene. V gave up 6 bases and J gave up 8 bases, with 23 bases separating them. The DNA for the CDR3 is TGTGCCAGCAGCCGCCTTGAGCCCAGGGATGAAGATGAGCAGTTCTTC. Protein: CASSRLEPRDEDEQFF.

This chain connects TRBV19 to TRBJ2-1; TRBD2 is a possible D gene (6 bases). The germline CDR1 and CDR2 sequences are LNHDA and SQIVND (reference sequence). The CDR3 length is 15 residues. Trimming left V 6 bases short and J 7 bases short, with 19 bases between. CDR3 loop: CASRVLAPLGNEQFF. The CDR3 region has the DNA TGTGCCAGTAGAGTCCTAGCGCCCCTGGGGAATGAGCAGTTCTTC.

This rearrangement joins TRBV7-3 to TRBJ2-7, with no clear D. Germline V gene sequence: CDR1 SGHTA, CDR2 FQGTGA. This CDR3 comprises 15 residues. Trimming pared 0 bases from V and 2 bases from J, leaving 11 bases between. CDR3 protein: CASSLTQVLTYEQYF. Written as DNA, the CDR3 is TGTGCCAGCAGCTTAACGCAGGTCCTCACCTACGAGCAGTACTTC.

The gene calls are TRBV5-8 and TRBJ1-5; unclear D gene. The V gene lost 0 bases and the J gene lost 1 base, with 8 bases spanning the gap. Germline CDR1 and CDR2: SGHTS and YDEGEE. This CDR3 has 15 amino acids. The DNA of the CDR3 is TGTGCCAGCAGCTTGGGCAGCGCGAGCAATCAGCCCCAGCATTTT. Its translation is CASSLGSASNQPQHF.

This chain connects TRBV28 to TRBJ1-5; TRBD1 agrees at 9 bases. The CDR3 covers 14 residues. V lost 5 bases to trimming and J lost 7 bases; unmatched junction nucleotides: 6. CDR1 is MDHEN, CDR2 SYDVKM, per germline. CDR3 protein: CASSNGQGKQPQHF. The DNA for the CDR3 is TGTGCCAGCAGTAACGGACAGGGGAAACAGCCCCAGCATTTT.

The chain has TRBV19 and TRBJ2-7; 8 bases line up with TRBD1. This CDR3 is built from 13 residues. Germline V gives CDR1 LNHDA, CDR2 SQIVND (reference sequence). Trimming cost V 7 bases and J 5 bases; bases outside gene matches: 7. This chain's CDR3 is CASIGQGINEQYF. CDR3 DNA sequence: TGTGCCAGTATTGGACAGGGTATCAACGAGCAGTACTTC.

The chain links TRBV18 to TRBJ2-5; TRBD1 might be the D (5 bases). There are 15 residues in the CDR3. The germline gives CDR1 KGHSH, CDR2 LQKENI. Trimming pared 2 bases from V and 5 bases from J, leaving 15 bases between. The CDR3 is CASSPISTGHETQYF. CDR3 nucleotides: TGTGCCAGCTCACCAATATCTACAGGTCACGAGACCCAGTACTTC.

The V and J genes are TRBV7-2 and TRBJ2-5, with 14 bases lining up with TRBD2. The length of the CDR3 is 16 residues. With V trimmed by 5 bases and J by 5 bases, 7 bases remained unmatched. Per germline, CDR1 SGHTA and CDR2 FQGNSA. CDR3 protein: CASSVTSGRARETQYF. CDR3 nucleotides: TGTGCCAGCAGCGTGACTAGCGGGAGGGCTAGGGAGACCCAGTACTTC.

The chain employs TRBV5-1 and TRBJ2-7; the D gene is possibly TRBD1 (6 bases). V lost 4 bases and J lost 0, with 11 bases in between. The CDR3 runs to 14 residues. CDR1 and CDR2 from the germline V gene are SGHRS and YFSETQ. CDR3 residues: CASSPGQRSYEQYF. The DNA for the CDR3 is TGCGCCAGCAGCCCCGGACAGCGCTCCTACGAGCAGTACTTC.

This chain links TRBV7-9 with TRBJ2-7, with TRBD1 matching 7 bases. J gave up 1 base and V 5 bases, and 5 bases lay outside the gene matches. This CDR3 has 14 residues. The germline CDR1 and CDR2 sequences are SEHNR and FQNEAQ (reference sequence). CDR3 DNA: TGTGCCAGCAGCACACGACAGGGTTCCTACGAGCAGTACTTC. Translated, it gives CASSTRQGSYEQYF.

This clone has only one observation. V gene TRBV18 combines with J gene TRBJ2-2, with D tentatively TRBD1 (6 bases). The CDR3 is 16 amino acids. The V gene lost 1 base and the J gene lost 1 base, with 10 bases spanning the gap. Germline V CDR1 and CDR2: KGHSH, LQKENI. The CDR3 nucleotides read TGTGCCAGCTCACCACGAGCAGGGGTGAACACCGGGGAGCTGTTTTTT. Translation gives CASSPRAGVNTGELFF.

V is TRBV2 and J is TRBJ2-7; 9 positions match TRBD2. V dropped 8 bases and J dropped 6; count of bases not matched to a gene: 11. Looked up from germline, CDR1 is SNHLY and CDR2 is FYNNEI. This CDR3 is 14 amino acids long. The CDR3 is CASRQPGLAGEQYF. The CDR3 nucleotides read TGTGCCAGCCGCCAACCGGGACTAGCAGGCGAGCAGTACTTC.

This chain links TRBV6-4 with TRBJ2-1; 9 bases align to TRBD2. After removal of 10 bases from V and 5 bases from J, the junction contained 9 bases not matched to a gene. CDR1 and CDR2 (germline): MRHNA, SNTAGT. The CDR3 runs 14 residues. CDR3 loop: CATGLAGRDNEQFF. The CDR3 nucleotides are TGTGCCACGGGGCTAGCGGGAAGAGACAATGAGCAGTTCTTC.

The gene calls are TRBV7-2 and TRBJ2-7, with 10 bases fitting TRBD2. The CDR3 has 15 amino acids. V lost 4 bases to trimming and J lost 7 bases; unmatched junction nucleotides: 10. Germline CDR1 is SGHTA and CDR2 is FQGNSA. CDR3 DNA sequence: TGTGCCAGCAGCTCTAGCGGGAGAGTGGGTAGAGAGCAGTACTTC. Translated, it gives CASSSSGRVGREQYF.

The chain has TRBV2 and TRBJ2-3; D unclear. The CDR3 is 13 residues long. V dropped 0 bases and J dropped 5 bases, with 6 bases sitting between them. In germline, CDR1 is SNHLY, CDR2 FYNNEI. The CDR3 region is CASSEALRDTQYF. The CDR3 nucleotides read TGTGCCAGCAGTGAAGCGCTGAGAGATACGCAGTATTTT. The full variable domain, in which reference TRBV2 and TRBJ2-3 provide the parts outside the CDR3, is EPEVTQTPSHQVTQMGQEVILRCVPISNHLYFYWYRQILGQKVEFLVSFYNNEISEKSEIFDDQFSVERPDGSNFTLKIRSTKLEDSAMYFCASSEALRDTQYFGPGTRLTVL.

The chain couples TRBV30 to TRBJ2-2, with 11 bases lining up with TRBD1. Germline V gene lookup returns CDR1 GTSNPN and CDR2 SVGIG (reference sequence). Trimming cost V 5 bases and J 2 bases; bases outside gene matches: 10. This CDR3 has 17 residues. The CDR3 region has the DNA TGTGCCTGGGGTCGGGACAGGGGGTCGGCAAACACCGGGGAGCTGTTTTTT. Protein: CAWGRDRGSANTGELFF.

The chain combines TRBV28 with TRBJ1-2, with D perhaps matching TRBD1 (5 bases). The V end was cut by 7 bases, the J end by 4 bases, with 10 bases between. This CDR3 is built from 12 residues. Germline V gene sequence: CDR1 MDHEN, CDR2 SYDVKM. The CDR3 protein is CASMWGGYGYTF. CDR3 DNA: TGTGCCAGCATGTGGGGGGGCTATGGCTACACCTTC.

The rearrangement joins TRBV7-9 to TRBJ2-7; TRBD1 agrees at 8 bases. The CDR3 sequence is 14 residues long. V trimming: 4 bases; J trimming: 5 bases; junction bases outside the gene matches: 7. Germline lookup yields CDR1 SEHNR and CDR2 FQNEAQ (reference sequence). The CDR3 region is CASSYLTGDHEQYF. CDR3 nucleotides: TGTGCCAGCAGCTACCTGACAGGGGACCACGAGCAGTACTTC.

V and J are TRBV5-5 and TRBJ2-5; 7 bases fit TRBD1. CDR3 length: 15 amino acids. CDR1 and CDR2 from the germline V gene are SGHKS and YYEKEE (reference sequence). The ends lost 4 bases at V and 4 bases at J; junction bases unmatched: 10. CDR3 sequence (DNA): TGTGCCAGCAGCCCCGGGACAGCAGGGCGAGAGACCCAGTACTTC. Translation gives CASSPGTAGRETQYF.

This clone has more than one count but fewer than ten. The chain couples TRBV2 to TRBJ1-1, with TRBD1 matching over 7 bases. Germline V lookup: CDR1 SNHLY, CDR2 FYNNEI. V was pared by 6 bases and J by 8 bases, with 6 bases of the junction left unmatched. This CDR3 region has 12 residues. CDR3 residues: CASSARGSEAFF. The CDR3 coding sequence is TGTGCCAGCAGCGCCAGGGGGTCAGAAGCTTTCTTT.

The V and J genes are TRBV19 and TRBJ1-5; 10 bases are shared with TRBD1. Germline lookup yields CDR1 LNHDA and CDR2 SQIVND (reference sequence). J lost 4 bases, V lost 6 bases, and 12 bases had no gene match. The CDR3 contains 17 residues. This CDR3 reads CASSRGGTGVLNQPQHF. For the CDR3, the DNA is TGTGCCAGTAGCAGAGGGGGGACAGGGGTTTTAAATCAGCCCCAGCATTTT.

The V call is TRBV6-5, the J call TRBJ2-7; the D gene is possibly TRBD2 (6 bases). This CDR3 comprises 14 residues. The germline CDR1 and CDR2 sequences are MNHEY and SVGAGI. V was trimmed by 6 bases and J by 4 bases, leaving 16 bases between them. The CDR3 sequence is CASRAGSPTYEQYF. For the CDR3, the DNA is TGTGCCAGCAGAGCCGGGAGCCCTACTTACGAGCAGTACTTC.

This clone was counted a few times. This sequence joins TRBV5-6 and TRBJ1-2, with D unresolved. CDR1 and CDR2 (germline): SGHDT, YYEEEE. The CDR3 sequence is 13 residues long. V was pared by 4 bases and J by 8 bases, with 15 bases between. CDR3 bases: TGTGCCAGCAGCGACGGTCCCCTCGGGGGCTACACCTTC. It translates to CASSDGPLGGYTF. Filled out from reference TRBV5-6 and TRBJ1-2, the complete variable domain reads DAGVTQSPTHLIKTRGQQVTLRCSPKSGHDTVSWYQQALGQGPQFIFQYYEEEERQRGNFPDRFSGHQFPNYSSELNVNALLLGDSALYLCASSDGPLGGYTFGSGTRLTVV.

The chain recombines TRBV29-1 with TRBJ1-4; possibly TRBD1 for D (5 bases). V was trimmed by 5 bases and J by 5 bases, leaving 12 bases between them. CDR1 SQVTM and CDR2 ANQGSEA come from the germline V gene. CDR3 size: 13 residues. As DNA, the CDR3 is TGCAGCGTTAGTGGGACGTCAAATGAAAAACTGTTTTTT. It translates to CSVSGTSNEKLFF.

The chain employs TRBV7-8 and TRBJ2-3, with 9 bases identical to TRBD1. The germline CDR1 and CDR2 sequences are SGHVS and FQNEAQ. V lost 7 bases, J lost 4 bases, and 12 bases stayed unmatched. The CDR3 is 16 amino acids. The CDR3 nucleotides read TGTGCCAGCACACCCCGCCGGGACAGGGCAGCAGATACGCAGTATTTT. Protein sequence: CASTPRRDRAADTQYF.

J is TRBJ2-3 and V is TRBV19; 11 bases line up with TRBD2. CDR3 length: 18 amino acids. Germline V gene lookup returns CDR1 LNHDA and CDR2 SQIVND (reference sequence). The V and J ends lost 3 bases and 3 bases, in that order; junction bases with no gene match: 11. The CDR3 spells CASSMIAGGLFKTDTQYF. The CDR3 DNA reads as TGTGCCAGTAGTATGATAGCGGGAGGGCTCTTCAAAACAGATACGCAGTATTTT.

The genes are TRBV7-9 and TRBJ2-1; 8 positions match TRBD1. The germline CDR1 and CDR2 sequences are SEHNR and FQNEAQ (reference sequence). With V trimmed by 5 bases and J by 3 bases, 9 bases remained unmatched. The CDR3 is 16 residues long. CDR3: CASSPRQGSNYNEQFF. DNA for the CDR3: TGTGCCAGCAGCCCGAGACAGGGGAGTAACTACAATGAGCAGTTCTTC.